This T cell receptor (beta chain) stems from a study of T cell repertoires in cytomegalovirus infection. Study-level information: Public TCR beta signatures marked donors with CMV infection and the matching HLA. The study's findings and limits: Dominating the ex vivo response were HLA-C-restricted CMV-specific TCR beta clonotypes. There were carriers of CMV plus the relevant HLA, and cumulative public TCR beta family frequency identified them.

TCRdb redid the calling of the reads with MiXCR, one entry per CDR3 protein. This table has about 230,000 distinct CDR3 sequences, approximately 24% appearing once. Trimming removed 4 bases from V and 6 bases from J; junction bases left unmatched: 14. The CDR3 runs 16 residues. This clonotype appeared many times. What it binds is unknown. Sequenced sample: CD8+ T cells from PBMCs. The V call is TRBV12-3 or TRBV12-4, the J call TRBJ1-2; TRBD1 matches 7 bases. The receptor comes from a human donor in good health (CMV status not recorded). Some clones in this sample may be carry-over from other donors' samples. As DNA, the CDR3 is TGTGCCAGCAGTTGGACAGGAGTGATACCGGTGGATGGCTACACCTTC. It is translated as CASSWTGVIPVDGYTF.